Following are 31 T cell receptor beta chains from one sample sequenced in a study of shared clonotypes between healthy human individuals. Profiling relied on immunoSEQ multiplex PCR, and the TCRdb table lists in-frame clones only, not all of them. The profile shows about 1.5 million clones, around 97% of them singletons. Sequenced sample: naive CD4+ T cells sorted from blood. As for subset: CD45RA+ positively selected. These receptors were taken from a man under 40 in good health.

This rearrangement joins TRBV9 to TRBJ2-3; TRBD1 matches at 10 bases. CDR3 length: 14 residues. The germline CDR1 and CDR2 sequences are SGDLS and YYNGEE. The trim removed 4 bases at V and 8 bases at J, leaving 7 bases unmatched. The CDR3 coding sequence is TGTGCCAGCAGCCCCGGGACAGGGGTGGCTACGCAGTATTTT. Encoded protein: CASSPGTGVATQYF.

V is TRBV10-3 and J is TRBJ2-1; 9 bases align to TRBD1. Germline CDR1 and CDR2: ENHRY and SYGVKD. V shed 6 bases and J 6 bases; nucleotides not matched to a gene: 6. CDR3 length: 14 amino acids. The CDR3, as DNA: TGTGCCATCAGGCGACAGGGGGAAAGCAATGAGCAGTTCTTC. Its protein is CAIRRQGESNEQFF.

CDR3 nucleotide sequence: TGTGCCAGCAGTGGTTGGACTAGCGGGATCCAAGAGACCCAGTACTTC. This encodes CASSGWTSGIQETQYF. This rearrangement joins TRBV6-1 to TRBJ2-5, with TRBD2 matching 12 bases. This CDR3 comprises 16 residues. CDR1 MNHNS and CDR2 SASEGT come from the germline V gene. V was clipped by 4 bases and J by 1 base; unmatched bases: 4.

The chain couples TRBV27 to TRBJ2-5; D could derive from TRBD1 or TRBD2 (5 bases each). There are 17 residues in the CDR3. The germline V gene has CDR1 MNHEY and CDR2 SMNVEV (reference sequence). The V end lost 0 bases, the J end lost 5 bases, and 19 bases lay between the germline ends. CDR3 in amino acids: CASSLSSGFLGAETQYF. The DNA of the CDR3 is TGTGCCAGCAGTTTATCGTCGGGATTCCTCGGGGCCGAGACCCAGTACTTC.

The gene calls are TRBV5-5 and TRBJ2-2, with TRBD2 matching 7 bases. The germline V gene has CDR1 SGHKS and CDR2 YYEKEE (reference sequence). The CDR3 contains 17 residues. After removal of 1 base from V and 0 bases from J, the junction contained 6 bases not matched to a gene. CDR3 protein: CASSLSPSGPNTGELFF. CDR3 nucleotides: TGTGCCAGCAGCTTGAGCCCTAGCGGTCCGAACACCGGGGAGCTGTTTTTT. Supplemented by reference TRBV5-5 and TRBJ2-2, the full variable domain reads DAGVTQSPTHLIKTRGQQVTLRCSPISGHKSVSWYQQVLGQGPQFIFQYYEKEERGRGNFPDRFSARQFPNYSSELNVNALLLGDSALYLCASSLSPSGPNTGELFFGEGSRLTVL.

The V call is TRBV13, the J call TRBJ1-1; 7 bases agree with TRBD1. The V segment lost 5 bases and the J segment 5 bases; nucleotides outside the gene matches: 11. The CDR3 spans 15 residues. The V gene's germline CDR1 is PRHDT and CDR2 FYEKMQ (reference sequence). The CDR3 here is CASSQPQGQETEAFF. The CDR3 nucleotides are TGTGCCAGCAGCCAACCACAGGGGCAAGAGACTGAAGCTTTCTTT.

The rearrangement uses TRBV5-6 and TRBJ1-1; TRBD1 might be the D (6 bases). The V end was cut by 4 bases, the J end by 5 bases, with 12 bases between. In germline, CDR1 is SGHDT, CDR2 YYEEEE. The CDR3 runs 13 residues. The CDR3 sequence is CASSHRVRTEAFF. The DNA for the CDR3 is TGTGCCAGCAGCCACAGGGTCAGGACTGAAGCTTTCTTT.

CDR3 bases: TGTGCCACCAGTGAGGGACTCCCGAGGGAGACCCAGTACTTC. As protein: CATSEGLPRETQYF. The V call is TRBV15, the J call TRBJ2-5; TRBD2 might be the D (6 bases). Germline CDR1 LNHNV, CDR2 YYDKDF (reference sequence). Deletions cut 6 bases from V and 5 bases from J, with 16 bases between. The CDR3 spans 14 residues.

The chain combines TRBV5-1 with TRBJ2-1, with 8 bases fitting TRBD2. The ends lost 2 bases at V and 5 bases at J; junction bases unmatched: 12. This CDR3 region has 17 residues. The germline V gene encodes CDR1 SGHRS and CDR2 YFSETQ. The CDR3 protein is CASSFTSGLVGNNEQFF. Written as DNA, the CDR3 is TGCGCCAGCAGCTTCACCTCGGGACTAGTAGGAAACAATGAGCAGTTCTTC.

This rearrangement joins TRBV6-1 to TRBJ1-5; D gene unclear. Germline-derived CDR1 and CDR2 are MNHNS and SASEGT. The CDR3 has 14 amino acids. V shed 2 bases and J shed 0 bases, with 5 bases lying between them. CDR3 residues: CASSERFSNQPQHF. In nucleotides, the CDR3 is TGTGCCAGCAGTGAAAGGTTTAGCAATCAGCCCCAGCATTTT.

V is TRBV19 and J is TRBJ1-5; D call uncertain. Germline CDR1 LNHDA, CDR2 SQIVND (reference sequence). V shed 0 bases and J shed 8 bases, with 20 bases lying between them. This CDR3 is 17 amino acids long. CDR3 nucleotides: TGTGCCAGTAGTATAGAAGCCTATGGTCGGCTGGGGAAGCCCCAGCATTTT. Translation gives CASSIEAYGRLGKPQHF.

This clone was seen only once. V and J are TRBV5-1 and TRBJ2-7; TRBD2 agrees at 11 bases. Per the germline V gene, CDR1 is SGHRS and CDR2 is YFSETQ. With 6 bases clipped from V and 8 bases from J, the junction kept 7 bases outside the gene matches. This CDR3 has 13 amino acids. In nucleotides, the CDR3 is TGCGCCAGCACCCCACTAGCGGGAGACAAGCAGTACTTC. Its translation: CASTPLAGDKQYF. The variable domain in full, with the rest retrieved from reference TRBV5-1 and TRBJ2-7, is KAGVTQTPRYLIKTRGQQVTLSCSPISGHRSVSWYQQTPGQGLQFLFEYFSETQRNKGNFPGRFSGRQFSNSRSEMNVSTLELGDSALYLCASTPLAGDKQYFGPGTRLTVT.

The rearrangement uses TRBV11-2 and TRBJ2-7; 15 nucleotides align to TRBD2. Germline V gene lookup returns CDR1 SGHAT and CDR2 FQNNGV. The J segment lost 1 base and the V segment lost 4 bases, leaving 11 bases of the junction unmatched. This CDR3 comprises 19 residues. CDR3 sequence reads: CASSSLSWGLAGGSYEQYF. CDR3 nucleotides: TGTGCCAGCAGCTCTCTTAGTTGGGGACTAGCGGGAGGATCCTACGAGCAGTACTTC.

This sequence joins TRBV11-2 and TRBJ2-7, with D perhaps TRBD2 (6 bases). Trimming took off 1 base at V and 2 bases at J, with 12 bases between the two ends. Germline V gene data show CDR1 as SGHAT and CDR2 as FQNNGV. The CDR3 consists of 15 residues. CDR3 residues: CASSLGPGEAYEQYF. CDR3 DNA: TGTGCCAGCAGCTTAGGTCCGGGAGAGGCCTACGAGCAGTACTTC.

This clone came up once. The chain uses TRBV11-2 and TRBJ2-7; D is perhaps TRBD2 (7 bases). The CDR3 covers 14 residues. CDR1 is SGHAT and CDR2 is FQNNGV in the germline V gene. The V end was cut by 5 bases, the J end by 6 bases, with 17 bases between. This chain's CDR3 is CASSPLPGGGEQYF. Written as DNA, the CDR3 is TGTGCCAGCAGCCCCCTGCCGGGGGGCGGCGAGCAGTACTTC.

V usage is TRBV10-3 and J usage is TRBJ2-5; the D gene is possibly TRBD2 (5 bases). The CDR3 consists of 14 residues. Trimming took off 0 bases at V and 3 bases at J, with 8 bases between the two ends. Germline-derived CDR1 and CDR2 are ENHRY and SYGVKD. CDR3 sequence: CAISESSEEETQYF. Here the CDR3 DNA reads TGTGCCATCAGTGAGTCTTCGGAGGAAGAGACCCAGTACTTC.

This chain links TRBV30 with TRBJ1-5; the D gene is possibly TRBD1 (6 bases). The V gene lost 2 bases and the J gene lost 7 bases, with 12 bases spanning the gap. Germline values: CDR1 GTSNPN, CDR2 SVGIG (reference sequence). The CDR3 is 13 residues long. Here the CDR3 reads CAWSWNQGQPQHF. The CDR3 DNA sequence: TGTGCCTGGAGTTGGAACCAGGGGCAGCCCCAGCATTTT.

The CDR3 sequence is CASSIVSGTSGLYEQYF. Written as DNA, the CDR3 is TGTGCCAGTAGTATAGTTAGCGGGACTAGCGGCCTCTACGAGCAGTACTTC. The V and J genes are TRBV19 and TRBJ2-7; 11 nucleotides agree with TRBD2. Germline CDR1 reads LNHDA; CDR2 reads SQIVND (reference sequence). This CDR3 is built from 17 residues. The trim removed 1 base at V and 3 bases at J, leaving 8 bases unmatched.

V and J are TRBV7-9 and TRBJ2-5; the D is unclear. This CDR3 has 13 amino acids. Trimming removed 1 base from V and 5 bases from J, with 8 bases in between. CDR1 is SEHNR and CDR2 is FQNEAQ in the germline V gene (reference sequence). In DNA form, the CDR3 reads TGTGCCAGCAGCTTAGTGGGGATGGAGACCCAGTACTTC. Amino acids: CASSLVGMETQYF. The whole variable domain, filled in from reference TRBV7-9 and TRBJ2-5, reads DTGVSQNPRHKITKRGQNVTFRCDPISEHNRLYWYRQTLGQGPEFLTYFQNEAQLEKSRLLSDRFSAERPKGSFSTLEIQRTEQGDSAMYLCASSLVGMETQYFGPGTRLLVL.

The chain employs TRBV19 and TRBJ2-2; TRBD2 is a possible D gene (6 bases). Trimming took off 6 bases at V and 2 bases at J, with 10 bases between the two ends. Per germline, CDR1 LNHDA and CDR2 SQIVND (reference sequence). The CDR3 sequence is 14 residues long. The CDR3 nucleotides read TGTGCCAGTAGGGGGAGGCTCAACACCGGGGAGCTGTTTTTT. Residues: CASRGRLNTGELFF. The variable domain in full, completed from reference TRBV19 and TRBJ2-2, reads DGGITQSPKYLFRKEGQNVTLSCEQNLNHDAMYWYRQDPGQGLRLIYYSQIVNDFQKGDIAEGYSVSREKKESFPLTVTSAQKNPTAFYLCASRGRLNTGELFFGEGSRLTVL.

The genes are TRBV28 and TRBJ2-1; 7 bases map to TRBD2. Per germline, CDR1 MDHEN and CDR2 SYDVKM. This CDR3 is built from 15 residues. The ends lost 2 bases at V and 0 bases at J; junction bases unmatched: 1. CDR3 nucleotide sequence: TGTGCCAGCAGTTTACGACTAGCCTCCTACAATGAGCAGTTCTTC. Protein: CASSLRLASYNEQFF.

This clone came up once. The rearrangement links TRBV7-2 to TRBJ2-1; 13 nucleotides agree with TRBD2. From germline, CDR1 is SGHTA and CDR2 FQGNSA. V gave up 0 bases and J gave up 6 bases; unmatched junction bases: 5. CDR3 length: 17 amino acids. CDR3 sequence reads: CASSLAPGTSGINEQFF. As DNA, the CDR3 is TGTGCCAGCAGCTTAGCCCCCGGGACTAGCGGGATCAATGAGCAGTTCTTC.

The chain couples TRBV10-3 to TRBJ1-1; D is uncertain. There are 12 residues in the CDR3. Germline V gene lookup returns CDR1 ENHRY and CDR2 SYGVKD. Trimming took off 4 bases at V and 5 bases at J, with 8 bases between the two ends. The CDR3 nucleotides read TGTGCCATCAGTGCCTATAATACTGAAGCTTTCTTT. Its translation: CAISAYNTEAFF.

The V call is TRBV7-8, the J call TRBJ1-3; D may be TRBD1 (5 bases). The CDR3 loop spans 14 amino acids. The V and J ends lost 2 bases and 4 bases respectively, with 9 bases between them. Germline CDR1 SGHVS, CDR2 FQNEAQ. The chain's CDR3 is CASSLTDRGNTIYF. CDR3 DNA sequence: TGTGCCAGCAGCTTAACCGACAGAGGAAACACCATATATTTT.

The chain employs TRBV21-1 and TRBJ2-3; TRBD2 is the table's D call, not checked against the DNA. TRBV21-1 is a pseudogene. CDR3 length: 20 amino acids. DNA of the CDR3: TGTGCCAGCAGCGGGTGCCCATGGCGGACTAGCGGGAGTAGAACAGATACGCAGTATTTT. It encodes CASSGCPWRTSGSRTDTQYF.

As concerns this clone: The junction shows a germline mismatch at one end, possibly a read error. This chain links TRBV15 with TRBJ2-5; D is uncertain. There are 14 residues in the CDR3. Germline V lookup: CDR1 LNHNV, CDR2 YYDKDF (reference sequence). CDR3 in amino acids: CATSRPESQGTQYF. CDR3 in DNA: TGTGCCACCAGCAGACCGGAGAGTCAAGGGACCCAGTACTTC.

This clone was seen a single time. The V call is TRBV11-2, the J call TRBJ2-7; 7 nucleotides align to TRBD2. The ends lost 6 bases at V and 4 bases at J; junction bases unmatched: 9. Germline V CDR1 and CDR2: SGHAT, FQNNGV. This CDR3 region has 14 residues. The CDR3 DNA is TGTGCCAGCAGGCATACTAGCGCCGTATACGAGCAGTACTTC. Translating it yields CASRHTSAVYEQYF.

The DNA for the CDR3 is TGTGCCAGCAGCTTAGCCCTTGCTACTACCTACGAGCAGTACTTC. This encodes CASSLALATTYEQYF. This chain uses TRBV7-2 with TRBJ2-7; D is ambiguous. The germline gives CDR1 SGHTA, CDR2 FQGNSA. The CDR3 runs 15 residues. The V end lost 0 bases, the J end lost 2 bases, and 11 bases lay between the germline ends.

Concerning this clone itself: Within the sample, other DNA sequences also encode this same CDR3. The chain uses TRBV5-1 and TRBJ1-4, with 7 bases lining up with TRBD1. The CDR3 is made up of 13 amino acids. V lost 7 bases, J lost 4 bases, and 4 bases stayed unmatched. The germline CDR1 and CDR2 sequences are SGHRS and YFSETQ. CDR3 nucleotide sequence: TGCGCCAGCTCCGGGACAGATAATGAAAAACTGTTTTTT. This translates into CASSGTDNEKLFF.

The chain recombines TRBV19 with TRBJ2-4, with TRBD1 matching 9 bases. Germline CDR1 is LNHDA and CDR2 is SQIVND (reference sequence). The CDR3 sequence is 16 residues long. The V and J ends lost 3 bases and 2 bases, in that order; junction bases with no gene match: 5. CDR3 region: CASSIGQGWSKNIQYF. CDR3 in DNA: TGTGCCAGTAGTATCGGACAGGGGTGGTCCAAAAACATTCAGTACTTC.

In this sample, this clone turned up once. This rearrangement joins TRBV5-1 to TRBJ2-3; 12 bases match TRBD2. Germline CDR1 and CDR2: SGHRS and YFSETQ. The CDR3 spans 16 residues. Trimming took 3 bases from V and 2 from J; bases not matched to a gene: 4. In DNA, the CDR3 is TGCGCCAGCAGCTACGGACTAGCGGGGACCACAGATACGCAGTATTTT. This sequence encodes CASSYGLAGTTDTQYF.